Listed here is a single T cell receptor (beta chain). As yet, its antigen is unknown. This sample is part of a study of cytomegalovirus exposure and HLA in healthy donors. Germline CDR1 and CDR2: SGHTA and FQGTGA. The V end lost 1 base, the J end lost 4 bases, and 7 bases lay between the germline ends. The CDR3 has 13 residues. 13 Jbeta primers and 60 Vbeta primers were used for the PCR. Data came from immunoSEQ multiplex PCR; TCRdb stores just in-frame clones and leaves some out. The sample contains roughly 120,000 clones, about two thirds of which appear only once. Study-wide results and limits: When analyzed later, the rates of TCR association showed variation by HLA locus, with DRB1 the most and HLA-C the fewest.

The chain recombines TRBV7-3 with TRBJ2-5; D possibly corresponds to TRBD1 (6 bases). Material for sequencing was PBMCs. This clonotype was sampled from a man younger than 40 in good health and CMV-seropositive. Here the CDR3 DNA reads TGTGCCAGCAGCTTAATGGGGGCAGAGACCCAGTACTTC. It encodes CASSLMGAETQYF. Together with reference TRBV7-3 and TRBJ2-5, the CDR3 gives the full variable domain: GAGVSQTPSNKVTEKGKYVELRCDPISGHTALYWYRQSLGQGPEFLIYFQGTGAADDSGLPNDRFFAVRPEGSVSTLKIQRTERGDSAVYLCASSLMGAETQYFGPGTRLLVL.